The sequence of this TCR beta chain was determined in a study of blood T cell repertoires in COVID-19. Study context: Recovered status in Cohort 3 required two negative PCRs, clearance, or symptom resolution.

Only a few counts were recorded for this clone. The CDR3 extends over 16 amino acids. From germline, CDR1 is SGHDN and CDR2 FVKESK. J gave up 4 bases and V 4 bases, and 7 bases lay outside the gene matches. Original methodology: Estimation of nucleated cell counts relied on the amplification of reference gene primers. Using immunoSEQ multiplex PCR, the repertoire was profiled, and TCRdb retains in-frame clones only, with some absent. Clone size and the V and J calls come from that table; the DNA yielded D and trimming. Among over 110,000 clones listed, over 70% were seen once. The chain carries TRBV14 and TRBJ2-2; 9 bases map to TRBD2. The receptor's source is a man aged 50 or older in a cohort exposed to, infected with or recovered from COVID-19 (not recorded which). Specimen: PBMCs or T cells enriched from blood (not recorded which). CDR3 in DNA: TGTGCCAGCAGCCCCCTAGCGGGACGGAGCACCGGGGAGCTGTTTTTT. It encodes CASSPLAGRSTGELFF. The whole variable domain, filled in from reference TRBV14 and TRBJ2-2, reads EAGVTQFPSHSVIEKGQTVTLRCDPISGHDNLYWYRRVMGKEIKFLLHFVKESKQDESGMPNNRFLAERTGGTYSTLKVQPAELEDSGVYFCASSPLAGRSTGELFFGEGSRLTVL.